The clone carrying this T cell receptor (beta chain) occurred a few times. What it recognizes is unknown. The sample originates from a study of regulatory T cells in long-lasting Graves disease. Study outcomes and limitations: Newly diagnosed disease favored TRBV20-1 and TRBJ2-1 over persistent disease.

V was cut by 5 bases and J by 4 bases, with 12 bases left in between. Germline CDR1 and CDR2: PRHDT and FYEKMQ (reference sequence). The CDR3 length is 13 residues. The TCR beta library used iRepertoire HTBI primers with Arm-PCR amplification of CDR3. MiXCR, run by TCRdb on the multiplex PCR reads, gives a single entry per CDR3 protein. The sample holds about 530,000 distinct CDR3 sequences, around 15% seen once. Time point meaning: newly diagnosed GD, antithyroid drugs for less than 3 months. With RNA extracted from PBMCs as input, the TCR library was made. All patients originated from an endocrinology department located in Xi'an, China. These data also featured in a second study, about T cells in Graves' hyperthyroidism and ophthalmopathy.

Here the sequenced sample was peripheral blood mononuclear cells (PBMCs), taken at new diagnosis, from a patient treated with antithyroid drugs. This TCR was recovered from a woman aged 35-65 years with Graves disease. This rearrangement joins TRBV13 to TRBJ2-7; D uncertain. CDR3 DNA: TGTGCCAGCAGCCCCCCCTCGACATACGAGCAGTACTTC. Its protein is CASSPPSTYEQYF.